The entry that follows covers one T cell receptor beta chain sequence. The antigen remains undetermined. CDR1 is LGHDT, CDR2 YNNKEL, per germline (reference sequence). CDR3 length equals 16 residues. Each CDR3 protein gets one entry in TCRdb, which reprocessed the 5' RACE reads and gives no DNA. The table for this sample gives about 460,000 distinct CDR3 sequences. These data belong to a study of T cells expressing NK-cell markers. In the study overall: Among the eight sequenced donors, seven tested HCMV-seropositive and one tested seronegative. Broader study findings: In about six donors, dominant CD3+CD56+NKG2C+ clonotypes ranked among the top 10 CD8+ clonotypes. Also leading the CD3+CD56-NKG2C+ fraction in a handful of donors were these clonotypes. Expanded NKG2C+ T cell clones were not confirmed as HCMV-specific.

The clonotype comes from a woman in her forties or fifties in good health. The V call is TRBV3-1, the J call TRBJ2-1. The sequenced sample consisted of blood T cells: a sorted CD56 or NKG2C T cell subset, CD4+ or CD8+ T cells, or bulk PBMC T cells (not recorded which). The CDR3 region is CASSQLTRWQNNEQFF.